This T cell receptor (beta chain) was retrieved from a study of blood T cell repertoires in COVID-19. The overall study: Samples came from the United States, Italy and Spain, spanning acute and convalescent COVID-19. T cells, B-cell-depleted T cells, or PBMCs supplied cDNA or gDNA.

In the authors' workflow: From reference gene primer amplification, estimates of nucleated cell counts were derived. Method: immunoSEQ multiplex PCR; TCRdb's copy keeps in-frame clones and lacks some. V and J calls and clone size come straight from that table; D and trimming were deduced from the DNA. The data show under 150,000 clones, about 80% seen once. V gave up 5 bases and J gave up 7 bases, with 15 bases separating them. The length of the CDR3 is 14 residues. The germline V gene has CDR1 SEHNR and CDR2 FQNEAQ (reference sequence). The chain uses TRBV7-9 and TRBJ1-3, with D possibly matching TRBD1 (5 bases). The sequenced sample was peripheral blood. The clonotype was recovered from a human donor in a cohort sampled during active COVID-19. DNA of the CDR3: TGTGCCAGCAGCCGCGACAGTGGGAGGAACACCATATATTTT. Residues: CASSRDSGRNTIYF.